This TCR beta chain was sequenced during a study of T-cell reconstitution after alpha-beta-depleted transplantation in children. This clonotype has a handful of counts. The TCRbeta library incorporated unique molecular identifiers. TCRdb re-derived calls from the PCR reads in MiXCR, one entry per CDR3 protein. Here the sample spans 360,000 or so distinct CDR3 sequences, just over 20% being singletons. This clonotype was sampled from a human donor who donated a stem cell graft to a child with acute myeloid leukemia. This specimen consisted of PBMCs from the stem cell graft donor, obtained from the stem cell graft.

This chain's CDR3 is CASSVGIFEGPHLPMQFF. The CDR3, as DNA: TGTGCCAGCAGCGTAGGAATTTTTGAGGGTCCACACTTACCGATGCAGTTCTTC. The rearrangement uses TRBV9 and TRBJ2-1; TRBD2 might be the D (5 bases). This CDR3 contains 18 residues. The ends were cut back, 0 bases at V and 12 bases at J, with 28 bases in the middle. Germline V lookup: CDR1 SGDLS, CDR2 YYNGEE.